This T cell receptor (beta chain) was documented in a study of blood T cell repertoires in COVID-19. As for the study in general: Collection of acute and convalescent COVID-19 samples took place in the United States, Italy and Spain. The analysed material was cDNA or gDNA that came from T cells, B-cell-depleted T cells, or PBMCs.

The CDR3 length is 12 residues. The V and J ends lost 4 bases and 15 bases, in that order; junction bases with no gene match: 8. Per the germline V gene, CDR1 is LGHDT and CDR2 is YNNKEL (reference sequence). Authors' analysis steps: Researchers report that nucleated cell counts were estimated from reference gene primer amplification. TCRdb's table, derived via immunoSEQ multiplex PCR, lists solely in-frame clones and lacks some. V, J and clone size are taken as reported in that table, and D and trimming were inferred from the DNA itself. The sample has under 85,000 clones; about three quarters are singletons.

This sequence joins TRBV3-1 (or the pseudogene TRBV3-2) and TRBJ2-1; 8 positions agree with TRBD2. The sequence was collected from a woman aged 80 or over with active or convalescent COVID-19. Input material: peripheral blood. The CDR3 sequence is CASSLTGGGSFF. CDR3 coding DNA: TGTGCCAGCAGCCTGACAGGCGGGGGGTCGTTCTTC.